At least ten counts were recorded for the clone carrying this TCR beta chain. Its matching antigen is unknown. RNA transcripts yielded amplified TCR beta CDR3 regions. The HTBI set primed first-round TCR CDR3 RT-PCR. MiXCR, applied by TCRdb to the multiplex PCR reads, yields one record per CDR3 protein. The sample comprises roughly 380,000 distinct CDR3 sequences, 18% of which are singletons, and roughly 15% rests with the top ten. The data were taken from a study of T cells in Graves' hyperthyroidism and ophthalmopathy. The source of the PBMCs was 9.5 to 10 ml of fresh peripheral blood. V was shortened by 0 bases and J by 1 base, with 9 bases between the two germline ends. Per germline, CDR1 LGHDT and CDR2 YNNKEL (reference sequence). The CDR3 totals 15 residues. General study points: A model built on 13 V-J features separated ophthalmopathy from stable hyperthyroidism.

This chain uses TRBV3-1 with TRBJ2-5; D is ambiguous. The sequenced material came from blood. This clonotype was obtained from a middle-aged woman with Graves' ophthalmopathy. CDR3 bases: TGTGCCAGCAGCCAAGAGGGAAGCAGCCAAGAGACCCAGTACTTC. It is translated as CASSQEGSSQETQYF.